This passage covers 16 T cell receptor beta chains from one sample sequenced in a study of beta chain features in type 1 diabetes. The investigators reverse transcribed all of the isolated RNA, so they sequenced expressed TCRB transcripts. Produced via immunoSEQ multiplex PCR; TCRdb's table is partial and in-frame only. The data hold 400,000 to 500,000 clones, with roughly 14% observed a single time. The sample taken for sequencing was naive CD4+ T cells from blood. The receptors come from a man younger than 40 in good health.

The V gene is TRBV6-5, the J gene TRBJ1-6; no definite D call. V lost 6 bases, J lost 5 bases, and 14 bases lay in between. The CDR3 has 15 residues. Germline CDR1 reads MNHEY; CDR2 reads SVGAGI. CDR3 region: CASRGHHGDNSPLHF. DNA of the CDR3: TGTGCCAGCAGGGGCCACCACGGAGATAATTCACCCCTCCACTTT.

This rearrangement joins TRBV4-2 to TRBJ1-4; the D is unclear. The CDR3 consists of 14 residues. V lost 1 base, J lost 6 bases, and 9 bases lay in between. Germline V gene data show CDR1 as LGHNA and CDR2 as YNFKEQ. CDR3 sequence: CASSQGGPDEKLFF. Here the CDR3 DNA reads TGTGCCAGCAGCCAAGGCGGGCCTGATGAAAAACTGTTTTTT.

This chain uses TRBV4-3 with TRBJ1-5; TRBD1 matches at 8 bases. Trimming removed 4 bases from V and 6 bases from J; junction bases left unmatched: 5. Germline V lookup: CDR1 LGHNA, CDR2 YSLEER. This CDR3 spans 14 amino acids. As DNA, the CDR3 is TGCGCCAGCAGCCCCAACAGGGGGTTTCAGCCCCAGCATTTT. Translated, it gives CASSPNRGFQPQHF.

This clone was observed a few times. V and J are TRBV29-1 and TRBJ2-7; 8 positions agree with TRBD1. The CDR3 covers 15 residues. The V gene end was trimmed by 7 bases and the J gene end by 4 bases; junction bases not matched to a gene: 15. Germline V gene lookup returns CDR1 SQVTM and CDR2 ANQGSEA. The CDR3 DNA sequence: TGCAGCGCTTCAATGGGGACAGGAGGTATTTACGAGCAGTACTTC. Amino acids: CSASMGTGGIYEQYF.

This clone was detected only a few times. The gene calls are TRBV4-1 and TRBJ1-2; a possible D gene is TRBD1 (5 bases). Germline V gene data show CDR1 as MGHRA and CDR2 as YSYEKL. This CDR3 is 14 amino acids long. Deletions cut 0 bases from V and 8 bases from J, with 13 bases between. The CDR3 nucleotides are TGCGCCAGCAGCCAAGAGTTGGAGGGACGGGGCTACACCTTC. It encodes CASSQELEGRGYTF.

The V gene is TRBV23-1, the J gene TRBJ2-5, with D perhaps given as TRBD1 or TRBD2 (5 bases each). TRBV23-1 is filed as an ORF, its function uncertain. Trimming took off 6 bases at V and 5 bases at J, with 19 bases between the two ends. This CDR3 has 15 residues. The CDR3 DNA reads TGCGCCAGCAGGGAGAGTTGGGGGAGCCGGGAGACCCAGTACTTC. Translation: CASRESWGSRETQYF.

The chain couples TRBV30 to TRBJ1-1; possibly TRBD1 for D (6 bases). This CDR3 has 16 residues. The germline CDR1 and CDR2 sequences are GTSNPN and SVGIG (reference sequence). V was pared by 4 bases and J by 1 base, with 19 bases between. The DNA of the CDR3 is TGTGCCTGGACGACAACAGGGAGCGTTCCGAACACTGAAGCTTTCTTT. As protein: CAWTTTGSVPNTEAFF.

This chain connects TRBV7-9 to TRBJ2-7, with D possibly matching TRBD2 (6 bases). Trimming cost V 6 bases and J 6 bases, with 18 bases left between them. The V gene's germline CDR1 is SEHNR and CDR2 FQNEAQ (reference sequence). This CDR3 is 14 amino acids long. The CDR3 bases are TGTGCCAGCAGTCCCCGTGGGGGGATTCGCGAGCAGTACTTC. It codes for CASSPRGGIREQYF.

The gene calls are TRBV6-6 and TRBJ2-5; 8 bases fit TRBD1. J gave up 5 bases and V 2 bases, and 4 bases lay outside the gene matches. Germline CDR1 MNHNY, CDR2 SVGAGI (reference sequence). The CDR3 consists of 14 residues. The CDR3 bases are TGTGCCAGCAGTTACCTGGACAGGGTGGAGACCCAGTACTTC. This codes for CASSYLDRVETQYF.

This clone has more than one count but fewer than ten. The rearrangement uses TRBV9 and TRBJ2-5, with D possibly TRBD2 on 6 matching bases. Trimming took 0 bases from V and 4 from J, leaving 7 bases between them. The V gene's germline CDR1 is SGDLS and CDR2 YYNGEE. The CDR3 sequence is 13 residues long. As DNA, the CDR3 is TGTGCCAGCAGCGTAGGCGGGACAGAGACCCAGTACTTC. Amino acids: CASSVGGTETQYF.

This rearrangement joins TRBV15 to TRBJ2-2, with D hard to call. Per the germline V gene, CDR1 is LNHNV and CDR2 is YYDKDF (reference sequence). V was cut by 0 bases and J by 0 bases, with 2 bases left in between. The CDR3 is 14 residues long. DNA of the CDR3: TGTGCCACCAGCAGAGATCCGAACACCGGGGAGCTGTTTTTT. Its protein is CATSRDPNTGELFF.

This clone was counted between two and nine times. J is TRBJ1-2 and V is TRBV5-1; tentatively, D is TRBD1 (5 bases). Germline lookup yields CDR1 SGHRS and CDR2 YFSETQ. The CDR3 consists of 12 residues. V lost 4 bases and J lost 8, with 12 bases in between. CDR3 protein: CASSPPGSGYTF. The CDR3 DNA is TGCGCCAGCAGCCCACCAGGGAGCGGCTACACCTTC.

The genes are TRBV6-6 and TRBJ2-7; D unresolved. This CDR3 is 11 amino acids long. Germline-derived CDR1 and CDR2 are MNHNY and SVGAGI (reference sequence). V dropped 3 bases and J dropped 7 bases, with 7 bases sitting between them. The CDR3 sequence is CASSYATEQYF. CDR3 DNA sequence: TGTGCCAGCAGTTATGCGACGGAGCAGTACTTC.

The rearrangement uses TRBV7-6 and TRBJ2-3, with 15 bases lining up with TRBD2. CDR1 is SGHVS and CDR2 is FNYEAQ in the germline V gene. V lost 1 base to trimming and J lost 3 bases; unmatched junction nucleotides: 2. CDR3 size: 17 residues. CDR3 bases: TGTGCCAGCAGCTTAGGAGGGACTAGCGGGAGGACAGATACGCAGTATTTT. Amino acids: CASSLGGTSGRTDTQYF.

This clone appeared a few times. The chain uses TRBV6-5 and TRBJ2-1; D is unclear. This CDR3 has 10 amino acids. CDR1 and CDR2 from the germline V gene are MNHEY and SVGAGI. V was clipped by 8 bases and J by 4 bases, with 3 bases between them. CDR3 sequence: CASGYNEQFF. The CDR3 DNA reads TGTGCCAGCGGATACAATGAGCAGTTCTTC.

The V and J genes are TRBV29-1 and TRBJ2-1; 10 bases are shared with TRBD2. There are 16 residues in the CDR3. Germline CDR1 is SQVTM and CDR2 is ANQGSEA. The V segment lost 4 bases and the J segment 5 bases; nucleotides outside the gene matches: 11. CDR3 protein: CSVAWLAGVRDNEQFF. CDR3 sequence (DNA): TGCAGCGTTGCCTGGCTAGCGGGAGTCCGGGACAATGAGCAGTTCTTC.